The sample holds a few counts of the clone carrying this T cell receptor beta chain. Its antigen remains unknown. The data stem from a study of PD-1 blockade in classical Hodgkin lymphoma. V shed 6 bases and J shed 7 bases, with 15 bases lying between them. The V gene's germline CDR1 is MRHNA and CDR2 SNTAGT. There are 14 residues in the CDR3. The table came from immunoSEQ multiplex PCR; TCRdb's copy has only in-frame clones and leaves some out. Altogether over 12,000 clones are present, approximately 58% being singletons, with the ten largest covering about 10%. Every one of the patients relapsed after autologous stem cell transplantation (brentuximab vedotin exposure was variable). Relapsed/refractory classical Hodgkin lymphoma patients had complete, partial or progressive responses. The study, taken as a whole, reports: Newly diagnosed patients had baseline TCR diversity that was reportedly lower than that of healthy donors. Researchers reported that CD4+ TCR diversity, though not CD8+, rose significantly by C4D1.

The chain has TRBV6-4 and TRBJ2-2; the D gene could be TRBD1 or TRBD2 (5 bases each). The source was peripheral blood mononuclear cells (PBMCs), collected at baseline. The sequence was collected from a human donor with classical Hodgkin lymphoma. The CDR3 here is CASRRAGRGGELFF. CDR3 coding DNA: TGTGCCAGCAGACGGGCAGGGAGAGGCGGGGAGCTGTTTTTT.